The source of this T cell receptor (beta chain) is a study of blood T cell repertoires in COVID-19. Method: immunoSEQ multiplex PCR; TCRdb's copy keeps in-frame clones and lacks some. Of approximately 64,000 clones in the sample, more than 70% were seen once. The CDR3 is 17 residues long. Looked up from germline, CDR1 is LGHNA and CDR2 is YNFKEQ. The ends were cut back, 1 base at V and 5 bases at J, with 20 bases in the middle. The rearrangement uses TRBV4-2 and TRBJ1-2; the D gene is possibly TRBD1 (6 bases). The sequencing input was peripheral blood. The clonotype originates from a man in his 70s with acute or convalescent COVID-19. CDR3 coding DNA: TGTGCCAGCAGCCAAGGCGGAGTACGGTTTACAGGGTATGGCTACACCTTC. This encodes CASSQGGVRFTGYGYTF.